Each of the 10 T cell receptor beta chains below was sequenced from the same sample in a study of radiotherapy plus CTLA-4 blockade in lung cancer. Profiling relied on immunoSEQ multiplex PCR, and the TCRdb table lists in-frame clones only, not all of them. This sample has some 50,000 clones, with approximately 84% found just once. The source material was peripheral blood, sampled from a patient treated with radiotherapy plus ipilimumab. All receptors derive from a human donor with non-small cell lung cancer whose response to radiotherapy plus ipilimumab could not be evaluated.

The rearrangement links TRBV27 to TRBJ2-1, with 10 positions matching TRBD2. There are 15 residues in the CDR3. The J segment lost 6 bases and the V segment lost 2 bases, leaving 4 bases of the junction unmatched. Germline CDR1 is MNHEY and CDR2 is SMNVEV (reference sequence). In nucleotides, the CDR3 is TGTGCCAGCAGTTTAAGGCTAGCGGGAGCCAATGAGCAGTTCTTC. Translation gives CASSLRLAGANEQFF.

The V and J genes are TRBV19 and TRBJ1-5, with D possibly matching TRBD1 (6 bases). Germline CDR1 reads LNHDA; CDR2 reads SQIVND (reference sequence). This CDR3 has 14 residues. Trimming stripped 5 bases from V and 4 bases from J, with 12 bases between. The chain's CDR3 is CASSVQGKNQPQHF. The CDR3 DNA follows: TGTGCCAGTAGTGTCCAGGGGAAAAATCAGCCCCAGCATTTT.

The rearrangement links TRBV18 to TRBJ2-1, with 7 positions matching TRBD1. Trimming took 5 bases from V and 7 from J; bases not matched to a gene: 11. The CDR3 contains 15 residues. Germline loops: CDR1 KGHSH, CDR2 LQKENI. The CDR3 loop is CASSSSTGLENEQFF. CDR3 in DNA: TGTGCCAGCTCATCTTCGACAGGGTTAGAGAATGAGCAGTTCTTC.

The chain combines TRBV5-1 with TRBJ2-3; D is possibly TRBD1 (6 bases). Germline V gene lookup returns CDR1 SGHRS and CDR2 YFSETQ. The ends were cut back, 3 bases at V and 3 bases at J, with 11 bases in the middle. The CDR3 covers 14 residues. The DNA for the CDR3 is TGCGCCAGCAGCTGGGGACACATAACAGATACGCAGTATTTT. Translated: CASSWGHITDTQYF.

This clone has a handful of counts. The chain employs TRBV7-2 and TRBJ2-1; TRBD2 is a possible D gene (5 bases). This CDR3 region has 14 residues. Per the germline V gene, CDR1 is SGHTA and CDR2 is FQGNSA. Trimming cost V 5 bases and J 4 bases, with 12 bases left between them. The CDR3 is CASSPRSGYNEQFF. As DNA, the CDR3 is TGTGCCAGCAGCCCTCGAAGCGGATACAATGAGCAGTTCTTC.

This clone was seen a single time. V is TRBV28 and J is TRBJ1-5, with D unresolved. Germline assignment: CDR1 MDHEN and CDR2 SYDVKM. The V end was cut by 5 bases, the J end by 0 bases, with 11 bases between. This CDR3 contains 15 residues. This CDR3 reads CASSRLGASNQPQHF. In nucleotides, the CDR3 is TGTGCCAGCAGTCGGCTCGGAGCTAGCAATCAGCCCCAGCATTTT.

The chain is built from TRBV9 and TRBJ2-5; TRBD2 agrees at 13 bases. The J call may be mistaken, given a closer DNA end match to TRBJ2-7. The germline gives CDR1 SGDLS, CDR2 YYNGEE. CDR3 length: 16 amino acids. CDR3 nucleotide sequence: TGTGCCAGCAGCACTAGGACTAGCGGGAGTATCTACGAGCAGTACTTC. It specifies CASSTRTSGSIYEQYF.

The CDR3 DNA reads as TGTGCCAGCAGTTTAGATAGCGGGAGGGTCTCGGGTACGCAGTATTTT. This translates into CASSLDSGRVSGTQYF. The rearrangement joins TRBV28 to TRBJ2-3; 11 bases agree with TRBD2. The CDR3 loop spans 16 amino acids. The V segment lost 2 bases and the J segment 8 bases; nucleotides outside the gene matches: 9. The germline CDR1 and CDR2 sequences are MDHEN and SYDVKM. The full variable domain, rest sourced from reference TRBV28 and TRBJ2-3, is DVKVTQSSRYLVKRTGEKVFLECVQDMDHENMFWYRQDPGLGLRLIYFSYDVKMKEKGDIPEGYSVSREKKERFSLILESASTNQTSMYLCASSLDSGRVSGTQYFGPGTRLTVL.

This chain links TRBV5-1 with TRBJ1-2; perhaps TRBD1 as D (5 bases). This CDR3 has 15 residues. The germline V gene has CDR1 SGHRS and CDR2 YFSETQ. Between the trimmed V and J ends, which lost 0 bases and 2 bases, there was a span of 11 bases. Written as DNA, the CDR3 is TGCGCCAGCAGCTTGGTGAGGGGACTAAACTATGGCTACACCTTC. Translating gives CASSLVRGLNYGYTF.

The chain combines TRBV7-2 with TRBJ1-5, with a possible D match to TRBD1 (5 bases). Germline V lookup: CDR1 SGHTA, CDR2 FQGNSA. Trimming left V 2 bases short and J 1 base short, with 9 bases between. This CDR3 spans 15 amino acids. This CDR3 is CASSLIGQSNQPQHF. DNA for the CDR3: TGTGCCAGCAGCTTAATCGGACAAAGCAATCAGCCCCAGCATTTT.